This T cell receptor (beta chain) derives from a study of T-cell memory formation after mild COVID-19. There are 12 residues in the CDR3. Trimming stripped 4 bases from V and 4 bases from J, with 7 bases between. Each CDR3 protein gets one entry after TCRdb re-called the 5' RACE reads with MiXCR. This sample has about 190,000 distinct CDR3 sequences, with 20% to 25% found just once. This clonotype was observed a few times. Its antigen is undetermined. Study-wide findings and caveats: The finding that pre-infection memory included some responding clones suggested that cross-reactive memory joined. The main location of contracting CD4+ clones was CM and EM, and that of contracting CD8+ clones was EMRA.

This chain connects TRBV12-3 or TRBV12-4 to TRBJ2-5, with no clear D. Input material: PBMCs or a T cell subset sorted from them (not recorded which). The TCR sequence derives from an adult woman who had mild COVID-19 (a few samples of this study predate the infection). Cell type and time point are not known. This CDR3 reads CASSSPLETQYF. The CDR3 coding sequence is TGTGCCAGCAGTTCTCCCCTAGAGACCCAGTACTTC.